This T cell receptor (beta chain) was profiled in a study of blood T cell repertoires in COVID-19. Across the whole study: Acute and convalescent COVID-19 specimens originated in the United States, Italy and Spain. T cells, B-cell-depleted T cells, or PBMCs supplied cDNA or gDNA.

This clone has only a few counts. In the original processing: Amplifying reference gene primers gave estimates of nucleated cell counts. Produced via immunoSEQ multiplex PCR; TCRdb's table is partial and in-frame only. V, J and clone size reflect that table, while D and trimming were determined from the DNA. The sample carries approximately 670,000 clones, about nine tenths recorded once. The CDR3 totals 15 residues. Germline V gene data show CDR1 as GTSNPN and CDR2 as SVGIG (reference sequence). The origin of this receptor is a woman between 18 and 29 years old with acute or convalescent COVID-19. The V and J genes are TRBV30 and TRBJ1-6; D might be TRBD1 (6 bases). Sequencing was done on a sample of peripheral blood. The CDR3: CALGRGSSYNSPLHF. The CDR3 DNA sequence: TGTGCTTTGGGGAGGGGGAGCTCCTATAATTCACCCCTCCACTTT.